This is a list of T cell receptor beta chains from one sample in a study of T cells after yellow fever vaccination. TCRdb re-derived calls from the 5' RACE reads in MiXCR, one entry per CDR3 protein. Of under 700,000 distinct CDR3 sequences listed, roughly 17% are singletons. Sequencing was performed on PBMCs, taken 5 days after the first yellow fever vaccination. These TCRs come from a man aged 18 to 30 who received the YFV17D yellow fever vaccine. Each CDR3 is given with its conserved first and last residue. Each record gives: V gene, J gene, clone size, D gene, CDR3 DNA, CDR3 protein. D genes are given only for firm matches. Size is omitted from some rows. Given values are once, few, many or a class for expanded clones.

TRBV4-1	TRBJ1-2	few	-	TGCGCCAGCAGCCAAGTCGTATCATCAGTCTATGGCTACACCTTC	CASSQVVSSVYGYTF
TRBV9	TRBJ1-5	-	-	TGTGCCAGCAGCGTAGACTATAGCAATCAGCCCCAGCATTTT	CASSVDYSNQPQHF
TRBV15	TRBJ2-3	-	-	TGTGCCACCAGCAGGGGGGGTGCAGGACCCACAGATACGCAGTATTTT	CATSRGGAGPTDTQYF
TRBV12-3/TRBV12-4	TRBJ1-5	-	TRBD1	TGTGCCAGCAGCCGCCAGGGGGGAGTCGGCAATCAGCCCCAGCATTTT	CASSRQGGVGNQPQHF
TRBV7-2	TRBJ2-5	few	TRBD2	TGTGCCAGCAGCTTGAGCGGGGACTACGGGACCCAGTACTTC	CASSLSGDYGTQYF
TRBV4-1	TRBJ2-2	-	TRBD2	TGCGCCAGCAGCCAAGGTGCAGGGAACGGGAGGGGGGAGCTGTTTTTT	CASSQGAGNGRGELFF
TRBV7-9	TRBJ2-5	many	-	TGTGCCAGCAGTCAAAGTCGGGAGACCCAGTACTTC	CASSQSRETQYF
TRBV28	TRBJ1-1	-	-	TGTGCCAGCATAACTAGCCAGGTAGAATTGAACACTGAAGCTTTCTTT	CASITSQVELNTEAFF
TRBV10-3	TRBJ2-1	many	-	TGTGCCATCAGTTGGGAAAGCAATGAGCAGTTCTTC	CAISWESNEQFF
TRBV28	TRBJ1-5	few	-	TGTGCCAGCACAGGTGGAGGGAATCGCAATCAGCCCCAGCATTTT	CASTGGGNRNQPQHF
TRBV24-1	TRBJ1-5	-	TRBD1	TGTGCCACCAGTGAACCCGGGACAGGGTCAAATCAGCCCCAGCATTTT	CATSEPGTGSNQPQHF
TRBV4-2	TRBJ2-7	few	TRBD2	TGTGCCAGCAGCCAACCTTTGACTAGCGGGGGACACTACGAGCAGTACTTC	CASSQPLTSGGHYEQYF
TRBV4-3	TRBJ1-1	-	-	TGCGCCAGCAGCCAAGTAAAGGGAAAACCGAACACTGAAGCTTTCTTT	CASSQVKGKPNTEAFF
TRBV11-2	TRBJ1-4	few	TRBD1	TGTGCCAGCAGCTCCACGATGACAGGGCAATATGAAAAACTGTTTTTT	CASSSTMTGQYEKLFF
TRBV29-1	TRBJ1-4	-	TRBD1	TGCAGCGTTTGGGACAGAAATGAAAAACTGTTTTTT	CSVWDRNEKLFF
TRBV9	TRBJ2-7	few	TRBD2	TGTGCCAGCAGCGCAGTCGGGACTAGCGGAAAACACGAGCAGTACTTC	CASSAVGTSGKHEQYF
TRBV5-6	TRBJ2-5	few	TRBD2	TGTGCCAGCAGCTTAGACCCCGGGGGGATCCAAGAGACCCAGTACTTC	CASSLDPGGIQETQYF
TRBV4-1	TRBJ1-3	few	-	TGCGCCAGCAGCAAAGACCTGGGGACTGGAAACACCATATATTTT	CASSKDLGTGNTIYF
TRBV9	TRBJ2-3	few	TRBD2	TGTGCCAGCAGCGTTACTAGCGGGGGGGCTGTGGGGCAGTATTTT	CASSVTSGGAVGQYF
TRBV20-1	TRBJ1-2	-	-	TGCAGTGCTAGAGATAGAGGGACCGGCTATGGCTACACCTTC	CSARDRGTGYGYTF
TRBV6-5	TRBJ1-1	-	-	TGTGCCAGCATCCCCCGGGGGGGGGGCGGCACTGAAGCTTTCTTT	CASIPRGGGGTEAFF
TRBV24-1	TRBJ2-7	few	TRBD2	TGTGCCACCAGTGACCCTCTAGCGGGGGGGAGCTCCTACGAGCAGTACTTC	CATSDPLAGGSSYEQYF
TRBV20-1	TRBJ2-2	many	-	TGCAGTGCTAGAGATTCCCCGTACACCGGGGAGCTGTTTTTT	CSARDSPYTGELFF
TRBV4-2	TRBJ2-3	-	TRBD1	TGTGCCAGCAGCCAAGACAGGGGGCGCACAGATACGCAGTATTTT	CASSQDRGRTDTQYF
TRBV19	TRBJ2-3	-	-	TGTGCCAGTAGTGTCCCAGGGGCAGATACGCAGTATTTT	CASSVPGADTQYF